The rows below give T cell receptor beta chains drawn from one sample of a study of cytomegalovirus exposure and HLA in healthy donors. Assay: immunoSEQ multiplex PCR; the TCRdb copy retains only in-frame clones and omits some. Of hundreds of thousands of clones detected, around 87% appear once; the ten largest clones hold about 0.85%. Material for sequencing was PBMCs. All receptors derive from a woman under 30 in good health and CMV-seronegative. Each CDR3 is given with its conserved first and last residue. The order of the fields is D gene, J gene, clone size, V gene, CDR3 protein, CDR3 DNA. The D gene is left open where the match is weak. Clone size, where shown, is once, few, many, or a class for clones that have expanded.

>TRBD2|TRBJ2-1|.|TRBV2
CASSWREGTLNEQFF
TGTGCCAGCAGTTGGCGGGAGGGCACTTTAAATGAGCAGTTCTTC
>TRBD1|TRBJ2-7|once|TRBV28
CASSFWDRDSYEQYF
TGTGCCAGCAGTTTCTGGGACAGGGACTCCTACGAGCAGTACTTC
>.|TRBJ2-7|.|TRBV11-2
CASSNRAVYEQYF
TGTGCCAGCAGCAACCGAGCGGTCTACGAGCAGTACTTC
>TRBD2|TRBJ2-7|.|TRBV2
CASSEGDGGSLTKF
TGTGCCAGCAGTGAAGGGGATGGCGGGAGCCTAACGAAATTC
>TRBD2|TRBJ2-3|.|TRBV19
CASSPGLAGGADTQYF
TGTGCCAGTAGTCCGGGACTAGCGGGAGGGGCAGATACGCAGTATTTT
>.|TRBJ2-6|once|TRBV5-1
CASSLGSSSSGANVLTF
TGCGCCAGCAGCTTGGGAAGTAGTTCCTCTGGGGCCAACGTCCTGACTTTC
>TRBD1|TRBJ2-7|once|TRBV11-2
CASSLEAFRVGTGDPHEQYF
TGTGCCAGCAGCTTAGAGGCTTTTCGGGTTGGGACAGGAGATCCCCACGAGCAGTACTTC
>TRBD1|TRBJ2-5|.|TRBV7-2
CASSLGGGTGETQYF
TGTGCCAGCAGCTTAGGTGGCGGGACAGGGGAGACCCAGTACTTC
>.|TRBJ1-2|few|TRBV6-5
CASSYSGTHYGYTF
TGTGCCAGCAGTTACTCGGGGACTCACTATGGCTACACCTTC
>TRBD2|TRBJ2-1|.|TRBV9
CASSVYGTINNEQFF
TGTGCCAGCAGCGTATATGGGACTATAAACAATGAGCAGTTCTTC
>.|TRBJ2-7|medium-sized|TRBV27
CASGEGRRSEQYF
TGTGCCAGCGGTGAGGGCAGGAGGAGCGAGCAGTACTTC
>TRBD2|TRBJ2-7|once|TRBV28
CASSLSGDYYEQYF
TGTGCCAGCAGTTTGAGCGGGGACTACTACGAGCAGTACTTC
>.|TRBJ1-2|.|TRBV28
CASSFPVIGQKPAYGYTF
TGTGCCAGCAGTTTTCCCGTAATAGGACAGAAACCCGCCTATGGCTACACCTTC
>TRBD2|TRBJ2-2|.|TRBV14
CASSQDRGLASPRTGELFF
TGTGCCAGCAGCCAAGATAGGGGACTAGCGAGTCCGCGCACCGGGGAGCTGTTTTTT
>.|TRBJ2-7|.|TRBV29-1
CSVEDPGNRPYEQYF
TGCAGCGTTGAAGATCCAGGGAATCGCCCTTACGAGCAGTACTTC
>TRBD1|TRBJ2-7|once|TRBV10-3
CAIRDGTDHEQYF
TGTGCCATCAGAGACGGGACAGACCACGAGCAGTACTTC
>TRBD2|TRBJ2-6|.|TRBV10-2
CASSTGTSNSGANVLTF
TGCGCCAGCTCTACCGGGACTAGCAACTCTGGGGCCAACGTCCTGACTTTC
>.|TRBJ2-3|.|TRBV5-1
CASSFDRTASTDTQYF
TGCGCCAGCAGCTTCGACAGGACTGCTAGCACAGATACGCAGTATTTT
>.|TRBJ1-5|.|TRBV28
CASSSGQRFNQPQHF
TGTGCCAGCAGTTCAGGACAGCGATTCAATCAGCCCCAGCATTTT
>TRBD2|TRBJ2-5|.|TRBV6-1
CASSEIGTSGGPGTQYF
TGTGCCAGCAGTGAAATCGGGACTAGCGGAGGCCCCGGGACCCAGTACTTC
>.|TRBJ2-7|once|TRBV2
CASRVDRISSYEQYF
TGTGCCAGCAGAGTAGACAGGATTAGCTCCTACGAGCAGTACTTC
>.|TRBJ2-7|.|TRBV30
CAWSVRSLASREQYF
TGTGCCTGGAGTGTACGGAGCCTAGCATCTCGCGAGCAGTACTTC
>TRBD1|TRBJ1-6|.|TRBV11-2
CASSPWDRGNSPLHF
TGTGCCAGCAGCCCTTGGGACAGGGGGAATTCACCCCTCCACTTT
>TRBD1|TRBJ2-2|.|TRBV4-1
CASSHTGVVNTGELFF
TGCGCCAGCAGCCACACAGGGGTTGTTAACACCGGGGAGCTGTTTTTT
>.|TRBJ2-6|.|TRBV7-3
CASSLQAPGANVLTF
TGTGCCAGCAGTCTCCAAGCTCCTGGGGCCAACGTCCTGACTTTC
>TRBD1|TRBJ2-7|.|TRBV18
CASSLLGTGVGEQYF
TGTGCCAGCTCACTTCTTGGGACAGGGGTGGGCGAGCAGTACTTC
>.|TRBJ2-1|.|TRBV9
CASSVGSTYNEQFF
TGTGCCAGCAGCGTAGGGTCGACTTACAATGAGCAGTTCTTC
>.|TRBJ2-1|.|TRBV11-2
CASSPLTRYNEQFF
TGTGCCAGCAGCCCCCTGACTAGATACAATGAGCAGTTCTTC
>.|TRBJ2-5|.|TRBV27
CASSLRVAAETQYF
TGTGCCAGCAGCCTCCGGGTCGCGGCAGAGACCCAGTACTTC
>TRBD2|TRBJ2-7|.|TRBV5-1
CASSSGGLAGGEQYF
TGCGCCAGCAGCTCAGGGGGACTAGCGGGAGGAGAGCAGTACTTC
>TRBD1|TRBJ1-4|.|TRBV4-1
CASSPTGLWEKLFF
TGCGCCAGCAGTCCGACAGGGTTGTGGGAAAAACTGTTTTTT
>TRBD2|TRBJ2-7|.|TRBV28
CASSSGWTSRTYEQYF
TGTGCCAGCAGTTCCGGGTGGACTAGCAGGACCTACGAGCAGTACTTC
>.|TRBJ2-7|.|TRBV28
CASSASYEQYF
TGTGCCAGCAGTGCCAGCTACGAGCAGTACTTC
>.|TRBJ2-7|.|TRBV6-5
CATRRGGTYEQYF
TGTGCCACAAGGCGAGGGGGAACCTACGAGCAGTACTTC
>.|TRBJ2-7|.|TRBV6-1
CASSAVQGKNRYEQYF
TGTGCCAGCAGTGCCGTACAGGGTAAAAATAGGTACGAGCAGTACTTC
>.|TRBJ2-7|.|TRBV27
CASSLDGGLYEQYF
TGTGCCAGCAGTTTAGACGGGGGGCTCTACGAGCAGTACTTC
>.|TRBJ1-5|.|TRBV19
CASIEQGLPQPQHF
TGTGCCAGTATTGAACAGGGCCTACCGCAGCCCCAGCATTTT
>.|TRBJ1-2|.|TRBV15
CATSTKGVYGYTF
TGTGCCACCAGCACAAAGGGAGTCTATGGCTACACCTTC
>.|TRBJ1-6|few|TRBV28
CASRADSPLHF
TGTGCCAGCAGGGCGGATTCACCCCTCCACTTT
>TRBD1|TRBJ2-2|.|TRBV4-1
CASSRPGTGATGELFF
TGCGCCAGCAGCCGACCCGGGACAGGGGCTACCGGGGAGCTGTTTTTT